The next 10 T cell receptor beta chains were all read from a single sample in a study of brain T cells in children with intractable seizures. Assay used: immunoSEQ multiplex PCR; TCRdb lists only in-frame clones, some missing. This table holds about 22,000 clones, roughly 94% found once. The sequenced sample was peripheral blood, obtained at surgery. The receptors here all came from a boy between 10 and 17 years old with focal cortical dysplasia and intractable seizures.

The CDR3 loop reads CASKRRGVDSGANVLTF. DNA of the CDR3: TGTGCCAGCAAACGCCGTGGCGTCGACTCTGGGGCCAACGTCCTGACTTTC. V and J are TRBV2 and TRBJ2-6, with D unclear. This CDR3 is 17 amino acids long. CDR1 and CDR2 from the germline V gene are SNHLY and FYNNEI. Trimming removed 7 bases at V and 0 bases at J, with 16 bases between.

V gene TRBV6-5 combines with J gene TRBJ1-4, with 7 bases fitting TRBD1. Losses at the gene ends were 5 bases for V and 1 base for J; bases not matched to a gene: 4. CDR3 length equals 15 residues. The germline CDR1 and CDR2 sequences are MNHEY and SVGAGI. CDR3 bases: TGTGCCAGCAGTAAGAACAGGGGAACTAATGAAAAACTGTTTTTT. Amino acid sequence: CASSKNRGTNEKLFF.

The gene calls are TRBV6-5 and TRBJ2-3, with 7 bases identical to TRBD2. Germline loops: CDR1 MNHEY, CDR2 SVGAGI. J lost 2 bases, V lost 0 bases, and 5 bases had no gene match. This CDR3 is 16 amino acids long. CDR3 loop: CASSYSSRGFTDTQYF. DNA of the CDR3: TGTGCCAGCAGTTACTCCTCGCGGGGGTTCACAGATACGCAGTATTTT.

CDR3 DNA: TGTGCCAGTAGTAACCGGGACAGAATTCTGTCTGGCTACACCTTC. Protein product: CASSNRDRILSGYTF. The gene calls are TRBV19 and TRBJ1-2; 7 nucleotides agree with TRBD1. Trimming removed 4 bases from V and 7 bases from J; junction bases left unmatched: 12. The CDR3 sequence is 15 residues long. CDR1 LNHDA and CDR2 SQIVND come from the germline V gene (reference sequence). The full variable domain, completed using reference TRBV19 and TRBJ1-2, is DGGITQSPKYLFRKEGQNVTLSCEQNLNHDAMYWYRQDPGQGLRLIYYSQIVNDFQKGDIAEGYSVSREKKESFPLTVTSAQKNPTAFYLCASSNRDRILSGYTFGSGTRLTVV.

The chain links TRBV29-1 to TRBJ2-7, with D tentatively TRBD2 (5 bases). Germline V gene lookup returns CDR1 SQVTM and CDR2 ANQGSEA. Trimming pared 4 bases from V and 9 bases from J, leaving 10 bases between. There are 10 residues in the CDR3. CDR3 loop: CSVVDGLQYF. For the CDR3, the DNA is TGCAGCGTTGTTGACGGACTGCAGTACTTC.

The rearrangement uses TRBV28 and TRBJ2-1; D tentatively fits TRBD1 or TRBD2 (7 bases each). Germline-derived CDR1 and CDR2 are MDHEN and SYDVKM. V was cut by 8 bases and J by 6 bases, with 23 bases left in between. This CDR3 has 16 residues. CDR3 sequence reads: CASGQGGETGSNEQFF. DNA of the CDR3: TGTGCCAGCGGCCAAGGGGGGGAGACAGGGAGCAATGAGCAGTTCTTC.

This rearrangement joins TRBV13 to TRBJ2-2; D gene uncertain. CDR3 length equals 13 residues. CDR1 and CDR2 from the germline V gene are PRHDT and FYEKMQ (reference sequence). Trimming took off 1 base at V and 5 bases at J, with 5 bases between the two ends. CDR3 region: CASSLDETGELFF. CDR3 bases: TGTGCCAGCAGCTTAGACGAAACCGGGGAGCTGTTTTTT.

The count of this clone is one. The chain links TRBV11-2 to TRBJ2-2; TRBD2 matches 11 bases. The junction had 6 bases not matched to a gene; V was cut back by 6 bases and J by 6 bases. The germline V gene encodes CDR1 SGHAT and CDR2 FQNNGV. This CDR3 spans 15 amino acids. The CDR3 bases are TGTGCCAGCAGGCCCACTAGCGGGGGTGCCGGGGAGCTGTTTTTT. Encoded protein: CASRPTSGGAGELFF.

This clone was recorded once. CDR3 sequence (DNA): TGCGCCAGCAGCTTTGTAGCGGGTTCCTACGAGCAGTACTTC. Translating gives CASSFVAGSYEQYF. This chain joins TRBV5-1 and TRBJ2-7, with TRBD2 identical over 7 bases. Trimming cost V 2 bases and J 1 base; bases outside gene matches: 3. Per germline, CDR1 SGHRS and CDR2 YFSETQ. CDR3 length equals 14 residues.

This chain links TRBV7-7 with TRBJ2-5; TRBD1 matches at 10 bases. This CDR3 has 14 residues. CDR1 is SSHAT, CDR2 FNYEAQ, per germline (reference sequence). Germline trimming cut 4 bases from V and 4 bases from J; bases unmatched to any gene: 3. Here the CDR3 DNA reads TGTGCCAGCAGCTCGGACAGGGGGGGAGAGACCCAGTACTTC. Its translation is CASSSDRGGETQYF. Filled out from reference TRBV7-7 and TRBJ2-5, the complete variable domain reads GAGVSQSPRYKVTKRGQDVTLRCDPISSHATLYWYQQALGQGPEFLTYFNYEAQPDKSGLPSDRFSAERPEGSISTLTIQRTEQRDSAMYRCASSSDRGGETQYFGPGTRLLVL.